The 24 T cell receptor beta chains below were found in one sample sequenced in a study of blood T cell repertoires in COVID-19. This table comes from immunoSEQ multiplex PCR, and its TCRdb copy is limited to in-frame clones, with some not included. The sample lists approximately 360,000 clones, around 83% occurring once. Material: PBMCs or T cells enriched from blood (not recorded which). The receptors originated from a woman between 50 and 59 years old who had recovered from COVID-19.

This chain links TRBV14 with TRBJ1-2; 7 positions match TRBD1. V lost 3 bases, J lost 4 bases, and 5 bases stayed unmatched. The CDR3 extends over 14 amino acids. Germline V gene data show CDR1 as SGHDN and CDR2 as FVKESK. CDR3: CASSHLQGVYGYTF. For the CDR3, the DNA is TGTGCCAGCAGCCATCTTCAGGGGGTCTATGGCTACACCTTC.

With respect to this clone: The same CDR3 is also encoded by other DNA sequences in this sample. The V gene is TRBV20-1, the J gene TRBJ2-2; D is unresolved. Trimming cost V 3 bases and J 1 base, with 3 bases left between them. The CDR3 spans 12 residues. Germline loops: CDR1 DFQATT, CDR2 SNEGSKA (reference sequence). CDR3 coding DNA: TGCAGTGCTAGTCAGAACACCGGGGAGCTGTTTTTT. This sequence encodes CSASQNTGELFF.

V usage is TRBV28 and J usage is TRBJ1-2, with TRBD1 identical over 9 bases. The CDR3 totals 16 residues. V gave up 7 bases and J gave up 0 bases; unmatched junction bases: 9. CDR1 is MDHEN, CDR2 SYDVKM, per germline. CDR3 nucleotide sequence: TGTGCCAGCACCGAAAGGGGACAGGGCACTAACTATGGCTACACCTTC. Translated, it gives CASTERGQGTNYGYTF.

This chain links TRBV7-2 with TRBJ2-7; TRBD1 is a possible D gene (5 bases). CDR1 is SGHTA and CDR2 is FQGNSA in the germline V gene. The CDR3 spans 17 residues. The V end lost 1 base, the J end lost 3 bases, and 19 bases lay between the germline ends. The CDR3 sequence: CASSLESGSQGVYEQYF. The CDR3 DNA reads as TGTGCCAGCAGCTTAGAAAGTGGGTCCCAAGGGGTCTACGAGCAGTACTTC.

This chain links TRBV28 with TRBJ1-2; no clear D. Trimming stripped 8 bases from V and 4 bases from J, with 14 bases between. The CDR3 is 13 residues long. The germline V gene has CDR1 MDHEN and CDR2 SYDVKM. CDR3 DNA: TGTGCCAGCCTTTCTACCGGGATCTATGGCTACACCTTC. Protein product: CASLSTGIYGYTF.

V usage is TRBV13 and J usage is TRBJ1-4; 7 bases agree with TRBD1. With 5 bases clipped from V and 4 bases from J, the junction kept 10 bases outside the gene matches. The CDR3 spans 16 residues. CDR1 is PRHDT, CDR2 FYEKMQ, per germline (reference sequence). The CDR3 is CASSLAGAGGNEKLFF. As DNA, the CDR3 is TGTGCCAGCAGCCTCGCCGGGGCAGGGGGTAATGAAAAACTGTTTTTT.

The rearrangement uses TRBV5-4 and TRBJ2-2, with 11 positions matching TRBD1. The CDR3 has 16 residues. V shed 1 base and J 7 bases; nucleotides not matched to a gene: 6. The germline V gene has CDR1 SGHNT and CDR2 YYREEE (reference sequence). DNA of the CDR3: TGTGCCAGCAGCTTGAGGACAGGGGGCTCCCACGGGGAGCTGTTTTTT. It yields the protein CASSLRTGGSHGELFF.

This clone was counted a single time. The rearrangement uses TRBV27 and TRBJ1-2; 9 positions match TRBD1. CDR3 size: 13 residues. Unmatched junction bases numbered 3, after V lost 5 bases and J lost 5 bases. Per germline, CDR1 MNHEY and CDR2 SMNVEV (reference sequence). The CDR3 nucleotides are TGTGCCAGCAGTCTTGGGACAGGGTATGGCTACACCTTC. It is translated as CASSLGTGYGYTF.

The gene calls are TRBV18 and TRBJ2-3; D is unclear. Germline assignment: CDR1 KGHSH and CDR2 LQKENI. Trimming left V 6 bases short and J 1 base short, with 8 bases between. This CDR3 is built from 13 residues. For the CDR3, the DNA is TGTGCCAGCTCCGAGAGTGGCACAGATACGCAGTATTTT. Translated, it gives CASSESGTDTQYF. The complete variable domain, with remaining parts taken from reference TRBV18 and TRBJ2-3, reads NAGVMQNPRHLVRRRGQEARLRCSPMKGHSHVYWYRQLPEEGLKFMVYLQKENIIDESGMPKERFSAEFPKEGPSILRIQQVVRGDSAAYFCASSESGTDTQYFGPGTRLTVL.

This chain joins TRBV9 and TRBJ2-3; 11 nucleotides agree with TRBD2. V lost 4 bases, J lost 4 bases, and 5 bases stayed unmatched. The germline CDR1 and CDR2 sequences are SGDLS and YYNGEE. CDR3 size: 15 residues. CDR3 sequence: CASSLTSGDADTQYF. The CDR3 region has the DNA TGTGCCAGCAGCCTGACTAGCGGGGATGCAGATACGCAGTATTTT.

In this sample, this clone turned up a few times. The CDR3 nucleotides read TGTGCCAGCAGGGAATACTACTCTGGGGCCAACGTCCTGACTTTC. It codes for CASREYYSGANVLTF. This chain links TRBV27 with TRBJ2-6; D is unclear. This CDR3 comprises 15 residues. Per germline, CDR1 MNHEY and CDR2 SMNVEV (reference sequence). Trimming removed 6 bases from V and 0 bases from J, with 9 bases in between.

This chain uses TRBV9 with TRBJ2-2; TRBD2 might be the D (6 bases). The CDR3 loop spans 15 amino acids. The V end lost 0 bases, the J end lost 4 bases, and 10 bases lay between the germline ends. The germline V gene encodes CDR1 SGDLS and CDR2 YYNGEE. The CDR3 sequence is CASSVAGGSTGELFF. The CDR3, as DNA: TGTGCCAGCAGCGTAGCTGGGGGGAGCACCGGGGAGCTGTTTTTT. Using reference TRBV9 and TRBJ2-2 for the parts outside the CDR3, the full variable domain is DSGVTQTPKHLITATGQRVTLRCSPRSGDLSVYWYQQSLDQGLQFLIQYYNGEERAKGNILERFSAQQFPDLHSELNLSSLELGDSALYFCASSVAGGSTGELFFGEGSRLTVL.

The J gene is TRBJ1-1, the V gene TRBV4-2; D ambiguous. Germline assignment: CDR1 LGHNA and CDR2 YNFKEQ. The CDR3 runs 15 residues. Deletions cut 4 bases from V and 0 bases from J, with 12 bases between. The CDR3 loop is CASSPLLEMNTEAFF. In DNA, the CDR3 is TGTGCCAGCAGCCCCCTGTTAGAGATGAACACTGAAGCTTTCTTT.

The chain combines TRBV20-1 with TRBJ2-7; D is ambiguous. The CDR3 is 14 residues long. CDR1 and CDR2 (germline): DFQATT, SNEGSKA (reference sequence). Trimming pared 3 bases from V and 0 bases from J, leaving 12 bases between. This chain's CDR3 is CSASLGRSSYEQYF. The CDR3 coding sequence is TGCAGTGCTAGTCTAGGCCGCAGCTCCTACGAGCAGTACTTC.

The table lists this clone with a count of one. The same CDR3 arises from other DNA sequences in this sample as well. CDR3 loop: CASSPKGGNTEAFF. CDR3 nucleotides: TGTGCCAGCTCACCGAAGGGAGGGAACACTGAAGCTTTCTTT. The genes are TRBV18 and TRBJ1-1; the D is unclear. V lost 3 bases and J 1 base, leaving 9 bases between the germline ends. This CDR3 contains 14 residues. The germline CDR1 and CDR2 sequences are KGHSH and LQKENI.

The rearrangement links TRBV14 to TRBJ2-2, with 9 bases fitting TRBD1. Germline trimming cut 6 bases from V and 5 bases from J; bases unmatched to any gene: 7. CDR3 length: 15 amino acids. From germline, CDR1 is SGHDN and CDR2 FVKESK. The CDR3 protein is CASSPTGGLTGELFF. For the CDR3, the DNA is TGTGCCAGCAGTCCGACAGGGGGGCTTACCGGGGAGCTGTTTTTT.

J is TRBJ1-2 and V is TRBV6-1, with 8 bases identical to TRBD1. This CDR3 contains 13 residues. CDR1 and CDR2 from the germline V gene are MNHNS and SASEGT. The ends lost 3 bases at V and 6 bases at J; junction bases unmatched: 3. For the CDR3, the DNA is TGTGCCAGCAGTGAGAGACAGGGGAATGGCTACACCTTC. It is translated as CASSERQGNGYTF.

The chain carries TRBV3-1 (or the pseudogene TRBV3-2) and TRBJ2-2; possible D gene TRBD2, 5 bases. CDR3 length: 17 amino acids. Trimming left V 9 bases short and J 5 bases short, with 25 bases between. CDR1 is LGHDT and CDR2 is YNNKEL in the germline V gene (reference sequence). The CDR3 loop reads CASIGEAGEQPTGELFF. The CDR3 DNA reads as TGTGCCAGTATCGGAGAAGCCGGGGAACAACCGACCGGGGAGCTGTTTTTT.

The chain joins TRBV2 to TRBJ1-2, with D tentatively TRBD1 (6 bases). V was pared by 6 bases and J by 2 bases, with 25 bases between. This CDR3 contains 18 residues. Germline assignment: CDR1 SNHLY and CDR2 FYNNEI. The CDR3 nucleotides read TGTGCCAGCAGCCCACGGGACACTTTGGGGAAAGCCAACTATGGCTACACCTTC. The encoded protein is CASSPRDTLGKANYGYTF.

The chain recombines TRBV30 with TRBJ2-3; 8 positions match TRBD2. J gave up 2 bases and V 2 bases, and 6 bases lay outside the gene matches. This CDR3 has 15 amino acids. The V gene's germline CDR1 is GTSNPN and CDR2 SVGIG (reference sequence). Here the CDR3 reads CAWSIAGSPTDTQYF. In DNA form, the CDR3 reads TGTGCCTGGAGTATAGCGGGGAGTCCCACAGATACGCAGTATTTT.

This clone was seen only a few times. CDR3 sequence: CASSPLQGSAYGYTF. In DNA form, the CDR3 reads TGTGCCAGCAGCCCCCTACAGGGGTCTGCCTATGGCTACACCTTC. The chain recombines TRBV14 with TRBJ1-2; TRBD1 agrees at 7 bases. V lost 4 bases, J lost 4 bases, and 9 bases stayed unmatched. The CDR3 extends over 15 amino acids. Germline assignment: CDR1 SGHDN and CDR2 FVKESK. The full variable domain, in which reference TRBV14 and TRBJ1-2 provide the parts outside the CDR3, is EAGVTQFPSHSVIEKGQTVTLRCDPISGHDNLYWYRRVMGKEIKFLLHFVKESKQDESGMPNNRFLAERTGGTYSTLKVQPAELEDSGVYFCASSPLQGSAYGYTFGSGTRLTVV.

The chain uses TRBV5-4 and TRBJ2-3; D might be TRBD2 (7 bases). The V and J ends lost 4 bases and 1 base respectively, with 13 bases between them. In germline, CDR1 is SGHNT, CDR2 YYREEE (reference sequence). CDR3 length: 15 residues. In nucleotides, the CDR3 is TGTGCCAGCAGCGGGGGGGGGCGCGGCACAGATACGCAGTATTTT. This translates into CASSGGGRGTDTQYF.

This sequence joins TRBV7-8 and TRBJ1-2; possible D gene TRBD1, 5 bases. Germline-derived CDR1 and CDR2 are SGHVS and FQNEAQ. Trimming removed 3 bases from V and 2 bases from J, with 7 bases in between. The CDR3 is made up of 13 amino acids. The CDR3, as DNA: TGTGCCAGCAGCTTTGACAGCAACTATGGCTACACCTTC. This gives the protein CASSFDSNYGYTF.

The chain joins TRBV4-3 to TRBJ2-1; possible D gene TRBD2, 6 bases. This CDR3 contains 15 residues. Trimming left V 4 bases short and J 4 bases short, with 14 bases between. Germline CDR1 reads LGHNA; CDR2 reads YSLEER. CDR3 loop: CASSLVGGTYNEQFF. The CDR3 DNA reads as TGCGCCAGCAGCCTCGTGGGGGGAACATACAATGAGCAGTTCTTC.